This T cell receptor beta chain derives from a study of monozygotic twins with inflammatory bowel disease. Study outcomes and limitations: Telling different T cell subtypes apart from each other was not possible.

Template switching introduced UMIs that contain a 6-nucleotide sample barcode. Following a re-call of the 5' RACE reads, TCRdb has one entry per CDR3 protein and lacks DNA. The listing records approximately 400,000 distinct CDR3 sequences. CDR1 KGHDR and CDR2 SFDVKD come from the germline V gene. The CDR3 is 16 residues long. On this clonotype itself: Its antigen is unknown.

The authors isolated total RNA from whole blood without sorting T cells. The receptor was isolated from a human donor with ulcerative colitis or Crohn's disease, or a healthy co-twin of an affected twin (not recorded which). Sequencing was done on a sample of blood. The chain is built from TRBV24-1 and TRBJ2-5; TCRdb's D call of TRBD2 is untestable without DNA. CDR3 sequence: CATSDGPGLSRETQYF.